Here is one T cell receptor (beta chain) with its context. The antigen remains unidentified. Germline CDR1 KGHDR, CDR2 SFDVKD. With 5 bases removed from V and 5 bases from J, the gap between germline ends came to 3 bases. The length of the CDR3 is 11 residues. The sample belongs to a study of T cells in Graves' hyperthyroidism and ophthalmopathy. Study-wide results and caveats: Ophthalmopathy prediction by the model preceded onset by a median roughly 6.3 months.

RNA transcripts were the template for amplifying TCR beta CDR3 regions. HTBI primers were used for first-round RT-PCR of the TCR CDR3. One entry per CDR3 protein, called by TCRdb with MiXCR from the multiplex PCR reads. The sample shows around 620,000 distinct CDR3 sequences, approximately 14% of them seen only once. The sample comprised blood. The receptor was isolated from a young woman with Graves' ophthalmopathy. The chain joins TRBV24-1 to TRBJ2-1; unclear D gene. As DNA, the CDR3 is TGTGCCACCAGTGGGCACAATGAGCAGTTCTTC. Protein product: CATSGHNEQFF.